This TCR beta chain was recovered during a study of T cell changes during pregnancy in multiple sclerosis. Some clones are missing from TCRdb's copy, which holds only in-frame ones; the method was immunoSEQ multiplex PCR. Among more than 65,000 clones listed, about 90% were seen once. This clone was counted a single time. V was trimmed by 4 bases and J by 0 bases, leaving 10 bases between them. CDR1 SGHRS and CDR2 YFSETQ come from the germline V gene. This CDR3 contains 15 residues. Sequencing was performed on peripheral blood, taken after pregnancy. The TCR comes from a female donor in good health, enrolled as a control in a pregnancy study. The rearrangement joins TRBV5-1 to TRBJ1-4; no definite D call. The CDR3 DNA reads as TGCGCCAGCAGCGAGGGCCTACCAACTAATGAAAAACTGTTTTTT. It codes for CASSEGLPTNEKLFF.